This entry is about one T cell receptor (beta chain). Only a few counts were recorded for this clone. Its antigen has not been determined. Base qualities are not provided; no much larger clone lies one nucleotide away. The immunoSEQ Assay, a bias-controlled multiplex PCR, was used to amplify TCRbeta CDR3 regions from genomic DNA. Per the original workflow: The number of nucleated cells in each sample was estimated from the amplification of reference gene primers within the assay. To quantify the absolute abundance of each unique TCRbeta CDR3 rearrangement, sequence reads were collapsed and filtered. Productive Simpson clonality was computed per sample as the square root of Simpson's diversity index over productive rearrangements. Held by TCRdb, this immuneACCESS table contains in-frame sequences only and omits some clones. Under half of the omission traces to an unresolved V gene where checked; the cause of the rest is unknown. That table furnishes V, J and clone size, whereas the DNA furnished D and trimming. Present in this sample are approximately 270,000 clones, almost 90% of which were seen just once. Around 1.4% of the sample rests with the top ten.

The source of the sample is a study of blood T cell repertoires in COVID-19 (dated by TCRdb to between 2020 and 2021). Some background on the complete study: Samples covering the acute and convalescent phases of COVID-19 were provided by collaborators in the United States, Italy and Spain. Where HLA class I and class II types were available, the types were taken from metadata supplied by the sample provider, not from assay-based typing. The dataset comprised deeply sampled blood TCRbeta repertoires from subjects exposed to, actively infected with, or recovered from COVID-19. The samples were drawn from two sources: the first 160 participants of the ongoing ImmuneRACE study, and 1,200 or so subjects contributed by 6 global collaborators. The sample metadata nearly always contained a de-identified subject ID, COVID-19 status, age in years and sex. A freely available public database, intended as a resource for researchers studying the immune response to SARS-CoV-2, is where the repertoires were released. The prospective study material was composed of cDNA or gDNA derived from T cells, B-cell-depleted T cells, or PBMCs.

The collaborating institutions used their own protocols to collect whole blood in K2EDTA tubes. For TCRbeta analysis, collaborators shipped samples in one of three forms: frozen whole blood, isolated PBMCs, or DNA extracted from either of those sample types. The germline V gene sets CDR1 to MRHNA and CDR2 to SNTAGT. The CDR3 covers 15 residues, taking in both the cysteine and the phenylalanine. Here the CDR3 DNA is all that survives: 45 bases in frame from base 1. V and J lose 3 bases and 0 bases, and a span of 11 bases separates them. The research as a whole found: The quantity of clinical and demographic metadata differed by source and by participant and was supplied without curation.

This TCR derives from a man aged 80 or over with acute or convalescent COVID-19. The sample comprised peripheral blood. The chain is assembled from TRBV6-4 and TRBJ1-1; the D gene cannot be named for sure. The DNA is TGTGCCAGCAGTGAAGAGTACAGCATGAACACTGAAGCTTTCTTT. Its protein reads: CASSEEYSMNTEAFF.